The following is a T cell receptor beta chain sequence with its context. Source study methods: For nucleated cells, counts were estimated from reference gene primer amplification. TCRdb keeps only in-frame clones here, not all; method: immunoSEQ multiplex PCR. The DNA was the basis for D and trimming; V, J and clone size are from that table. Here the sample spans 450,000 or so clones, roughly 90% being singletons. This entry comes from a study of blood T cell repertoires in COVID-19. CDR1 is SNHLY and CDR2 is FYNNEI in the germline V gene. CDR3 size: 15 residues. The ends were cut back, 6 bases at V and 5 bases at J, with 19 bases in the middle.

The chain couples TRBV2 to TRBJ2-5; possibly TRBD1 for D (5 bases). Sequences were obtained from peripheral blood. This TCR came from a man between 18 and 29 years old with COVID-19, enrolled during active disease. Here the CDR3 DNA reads TGTGCCAGCAGCAGGGAACAGCTGGGGTCGGAGACCCAGTACTTC. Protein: CASSREQLGSETQYF.